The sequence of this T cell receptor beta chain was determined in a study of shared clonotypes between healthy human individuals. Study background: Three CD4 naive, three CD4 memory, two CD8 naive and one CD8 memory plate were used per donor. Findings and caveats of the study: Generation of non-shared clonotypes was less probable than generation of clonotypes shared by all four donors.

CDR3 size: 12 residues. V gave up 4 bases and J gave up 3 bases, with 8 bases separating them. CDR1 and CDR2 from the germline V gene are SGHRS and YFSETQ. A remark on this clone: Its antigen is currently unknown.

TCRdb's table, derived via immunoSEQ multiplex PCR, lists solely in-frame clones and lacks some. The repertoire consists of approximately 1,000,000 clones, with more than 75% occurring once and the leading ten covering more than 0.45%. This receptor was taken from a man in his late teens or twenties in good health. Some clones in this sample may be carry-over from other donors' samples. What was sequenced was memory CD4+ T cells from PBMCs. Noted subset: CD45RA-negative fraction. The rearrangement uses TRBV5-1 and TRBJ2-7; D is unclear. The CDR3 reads CASSLTSYEQYF. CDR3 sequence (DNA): TGCGCCAGCAGCCTGACCAGCTACGAGCAGTACTTC.